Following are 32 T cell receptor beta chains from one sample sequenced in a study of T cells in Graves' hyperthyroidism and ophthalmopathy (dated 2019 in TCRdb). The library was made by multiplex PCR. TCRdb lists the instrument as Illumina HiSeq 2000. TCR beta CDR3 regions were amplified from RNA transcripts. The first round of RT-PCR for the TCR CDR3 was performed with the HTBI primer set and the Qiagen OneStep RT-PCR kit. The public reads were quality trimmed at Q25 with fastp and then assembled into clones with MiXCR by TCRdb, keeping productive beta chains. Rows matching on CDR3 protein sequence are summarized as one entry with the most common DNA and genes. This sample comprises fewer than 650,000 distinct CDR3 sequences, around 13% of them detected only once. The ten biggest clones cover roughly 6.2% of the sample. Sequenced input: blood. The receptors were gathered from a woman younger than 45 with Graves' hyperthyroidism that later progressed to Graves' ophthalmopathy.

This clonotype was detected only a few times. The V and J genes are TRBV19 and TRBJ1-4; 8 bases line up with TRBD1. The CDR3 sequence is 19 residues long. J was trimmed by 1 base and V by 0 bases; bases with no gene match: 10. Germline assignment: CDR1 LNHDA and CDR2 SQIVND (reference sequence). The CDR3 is CASSIEAGGAGRTNEKLFF. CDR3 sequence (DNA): TGTGCCAGTAGTATAGAGGCAGGGGGCGCGGGGCGAACTAATGAAAAACTGTTTTTT.

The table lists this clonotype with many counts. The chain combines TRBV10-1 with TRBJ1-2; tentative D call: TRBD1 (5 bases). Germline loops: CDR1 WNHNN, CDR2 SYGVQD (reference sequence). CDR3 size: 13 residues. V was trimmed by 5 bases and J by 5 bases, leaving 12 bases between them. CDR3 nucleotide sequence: TGCGCCAGCAGTTTTGACAGCCATTATGGCTACACCTTC. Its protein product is CASSFDSHYGYTF.

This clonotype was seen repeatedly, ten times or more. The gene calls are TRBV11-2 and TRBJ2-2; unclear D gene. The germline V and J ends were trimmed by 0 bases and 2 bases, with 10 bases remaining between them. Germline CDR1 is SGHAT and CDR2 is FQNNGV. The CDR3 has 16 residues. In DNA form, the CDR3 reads TGTGCCAGCAGCTTAGAATCAGGAAGCAACACCGGGGAGCTGTTTTTT. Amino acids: CASSLESGSNTGELFF. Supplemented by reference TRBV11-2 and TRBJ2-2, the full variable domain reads EAGVAQSPRYKIIEKRQSVAFWCNPISGHATLYWYQQILGQGPKLLIQFQNNGVVDDSQLPKDRFSAERLKGVDSTLKIQPAKLEDSAVYLCASSLESGSNTGELFFGEGSRLTVL.

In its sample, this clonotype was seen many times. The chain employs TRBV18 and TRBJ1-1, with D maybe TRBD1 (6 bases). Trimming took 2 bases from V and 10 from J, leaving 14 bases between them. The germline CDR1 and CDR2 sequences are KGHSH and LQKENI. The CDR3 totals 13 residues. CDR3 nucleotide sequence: TGTGCCAGCTCACCATCTTCAGGGGAAGGAGCTTTCTTT. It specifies CASSPSSGEGAFF.

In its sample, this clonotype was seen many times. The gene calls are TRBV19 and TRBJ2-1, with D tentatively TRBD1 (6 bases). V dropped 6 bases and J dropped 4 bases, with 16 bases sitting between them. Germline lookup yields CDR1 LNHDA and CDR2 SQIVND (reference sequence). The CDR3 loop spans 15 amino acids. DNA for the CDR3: TGTGCCAGTAGCAGGGGCCTCTCGGGTTACAATGAGCAGTTCTTC. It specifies CASSRGLSGYNEQFF. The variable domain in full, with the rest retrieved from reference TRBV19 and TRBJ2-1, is DGGITQSPKYLFRKEGQNVTLSCEQNLNHDAMYWYRQDPGQGLRLIYYSQIVNDFQKGDIAEGYSVSREKKESFPLTVTSAQKNPTAFYLCASSRGLSGYNEQFFGPGTRLTVL.

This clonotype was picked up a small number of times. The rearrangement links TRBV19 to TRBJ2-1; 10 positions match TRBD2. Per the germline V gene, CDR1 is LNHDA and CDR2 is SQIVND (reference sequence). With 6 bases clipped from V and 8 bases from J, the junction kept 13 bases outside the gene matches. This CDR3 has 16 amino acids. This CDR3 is CASSSQVAGGRYEQFF. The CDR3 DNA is TGTGCCAGTAGCTCACAAGTAGCGGGAGGAAGGTATGAGCAGTTCTTC. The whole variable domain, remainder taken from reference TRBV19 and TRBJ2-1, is DGGITQSPKYLFRKEGQNVTLSCEQNLNHDAMYWYRQDPGQGLRLIYYSQIVNDFQKGDIAEGYSVSREKKESFPLTVTSAQKNPTAFYLCASSSQVAGGRYEQFFGPGTRLTVL.

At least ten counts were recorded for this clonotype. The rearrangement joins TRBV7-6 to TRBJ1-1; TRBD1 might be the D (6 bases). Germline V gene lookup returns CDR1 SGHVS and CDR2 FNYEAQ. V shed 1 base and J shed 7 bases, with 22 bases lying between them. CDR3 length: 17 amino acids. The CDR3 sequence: CASSLDKTQQGDGEAFF. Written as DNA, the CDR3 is TGTGCCAGCAGCTTAGACAAAACTCAACAGGGAGACGGTGAAGCTTTCTTT.

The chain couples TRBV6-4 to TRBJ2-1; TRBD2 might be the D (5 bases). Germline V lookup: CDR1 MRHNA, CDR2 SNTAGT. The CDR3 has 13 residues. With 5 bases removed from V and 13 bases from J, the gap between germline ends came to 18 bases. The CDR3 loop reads CASSNEPRGTQFF. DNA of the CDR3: TGTGCCAGCAGTAACGAACCACGGGGAACCCAGTTCTTC.

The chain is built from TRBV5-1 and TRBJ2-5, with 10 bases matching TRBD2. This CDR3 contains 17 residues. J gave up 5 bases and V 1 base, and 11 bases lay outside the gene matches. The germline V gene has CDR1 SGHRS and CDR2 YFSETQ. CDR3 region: CASSLFALAGVSETQYF. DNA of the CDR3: TGCGCCAGCAGCTTGTTTGCGCTAGCGGGAGTATCGGAGACCCAGTACTTC. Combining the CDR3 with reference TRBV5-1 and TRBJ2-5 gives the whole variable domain KAGVTQTPRYLIKTRGQQVTLSCSPISGHRSVSWYQQTPGQGLQFLFEYFSETQRNKGNFPGRFSGRQFSNSRSEMNVSTLELGDSALYLCASSLFALAGVSETQYFGPGTRLLVL.

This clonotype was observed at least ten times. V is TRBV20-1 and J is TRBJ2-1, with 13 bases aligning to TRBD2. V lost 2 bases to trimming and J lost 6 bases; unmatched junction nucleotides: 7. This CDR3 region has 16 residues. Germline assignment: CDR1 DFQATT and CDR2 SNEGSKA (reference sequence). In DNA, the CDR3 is TGCAGTGCTAGATCAGAACTAGCGGGAGGGCCCAATGAGCAGTTCTTC. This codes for CSARSELAGGPNEQFF.

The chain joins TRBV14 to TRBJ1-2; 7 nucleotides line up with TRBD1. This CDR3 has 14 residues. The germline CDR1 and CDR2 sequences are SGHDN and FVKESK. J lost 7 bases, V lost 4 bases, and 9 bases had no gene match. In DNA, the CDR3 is TGTGCCAGCAGCCCGACAGGGACGACCAGTGGCTACACCTTC. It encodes CASSPTGTTSGYTF.

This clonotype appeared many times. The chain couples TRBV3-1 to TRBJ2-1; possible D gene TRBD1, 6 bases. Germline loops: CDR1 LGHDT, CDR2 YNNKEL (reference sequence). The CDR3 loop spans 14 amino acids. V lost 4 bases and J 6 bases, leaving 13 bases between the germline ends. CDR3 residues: CASSPRDIGNEQFF. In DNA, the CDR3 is TGTGCCAGCAGCCCAAGGGACATCGGCAATGAGCAGTTCTTC.

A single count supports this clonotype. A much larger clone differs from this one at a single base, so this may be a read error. DNA for the CDR3: TGTGCCAGCGCCCCTTTGGTCTTGAACACTGAAGCTTTCTTT. This encodes CASAPLVLNTEAFF. The chain combines TRBV12-3 or TRBV12-4 with TRBJ1-1; D is unresolved. This CDR3 comprises 14 residues. Trimming removed 8 bases from V and 0 bases from J, with 13 bases in between.

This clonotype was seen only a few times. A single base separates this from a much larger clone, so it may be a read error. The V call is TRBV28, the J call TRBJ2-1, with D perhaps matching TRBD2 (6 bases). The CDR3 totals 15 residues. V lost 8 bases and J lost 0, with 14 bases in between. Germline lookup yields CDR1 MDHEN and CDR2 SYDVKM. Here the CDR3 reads CASGSGRDSYNEQFF. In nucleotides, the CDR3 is TGTGCCAGCGGTTCGGGGCGGGACTCCTACAATGAGCAGTTCTTC.

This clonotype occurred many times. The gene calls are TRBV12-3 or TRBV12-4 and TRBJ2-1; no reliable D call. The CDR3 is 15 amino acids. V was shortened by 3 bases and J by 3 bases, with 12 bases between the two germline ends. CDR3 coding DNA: TGTGCCAGCAGTTTTGGTGGGGTAGGCTACAATGAGCAGTTCTTC. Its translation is CASSFGGVGYNEQFF.

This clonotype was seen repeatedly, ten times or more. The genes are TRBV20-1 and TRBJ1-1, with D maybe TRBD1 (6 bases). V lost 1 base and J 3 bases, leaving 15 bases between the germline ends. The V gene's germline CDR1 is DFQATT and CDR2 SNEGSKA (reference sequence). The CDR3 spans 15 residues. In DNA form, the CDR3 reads TGCAGTGCTAGAGTGGGAGGGGGAGGGGACACTGAAGCTTTCTTT. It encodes CSARVGGGGDTEAFF.

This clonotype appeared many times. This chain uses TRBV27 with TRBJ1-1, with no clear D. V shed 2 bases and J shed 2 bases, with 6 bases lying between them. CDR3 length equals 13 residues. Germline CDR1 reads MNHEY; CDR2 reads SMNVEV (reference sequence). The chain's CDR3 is CASSLMSNTEAFF. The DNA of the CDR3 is TGTGCCAGCAGTTTAATGTCCAACACTGAAGCTTTCTTT.

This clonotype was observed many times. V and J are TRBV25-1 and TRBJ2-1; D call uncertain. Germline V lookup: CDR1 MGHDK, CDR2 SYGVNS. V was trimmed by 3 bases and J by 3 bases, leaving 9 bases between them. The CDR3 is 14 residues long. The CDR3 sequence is CASSDRAGYNEQFF. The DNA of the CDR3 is TGTGCCAGCAGTGACCGAGCCGGCTACAATGAGCAGTTCTTC.

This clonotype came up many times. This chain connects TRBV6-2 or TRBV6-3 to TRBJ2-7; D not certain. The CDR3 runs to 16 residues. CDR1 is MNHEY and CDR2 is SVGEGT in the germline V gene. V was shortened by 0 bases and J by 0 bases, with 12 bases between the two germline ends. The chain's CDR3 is CASSYSSALSSYEQYF. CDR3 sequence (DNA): TGTGCCAGCAGTTACTCGAGTGCGTTAAGCTCCTACGAGCAGTACTTC.

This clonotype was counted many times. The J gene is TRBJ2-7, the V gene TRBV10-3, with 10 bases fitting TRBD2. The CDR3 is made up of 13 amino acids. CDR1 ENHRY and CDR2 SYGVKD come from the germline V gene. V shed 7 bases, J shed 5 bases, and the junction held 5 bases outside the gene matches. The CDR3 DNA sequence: TGTGCCATCACTAGCGGGAGTCCCCACGAGCAGTACTTC. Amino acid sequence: CAITSGSPHEQYF.

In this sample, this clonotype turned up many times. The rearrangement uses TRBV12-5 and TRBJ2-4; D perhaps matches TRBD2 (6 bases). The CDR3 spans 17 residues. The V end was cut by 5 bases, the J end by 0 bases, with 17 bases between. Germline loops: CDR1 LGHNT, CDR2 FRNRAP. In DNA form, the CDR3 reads TGTGCTAGTGGTCCCCGGGGAGGCTCACTAGCCAAAAACATTCAGTACTTC. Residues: CASGPRGGSLAKNIQYF.

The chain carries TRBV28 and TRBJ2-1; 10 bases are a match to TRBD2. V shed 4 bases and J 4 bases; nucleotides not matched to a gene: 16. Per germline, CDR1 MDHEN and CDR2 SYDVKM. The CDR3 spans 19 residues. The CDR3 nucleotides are TGTGCCAGCAGTTCGGGACCAGCGGGAGGGCCTGGTATGTACAATGAGCAGTTCTTC. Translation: CASSSGPAGGPGMYNEQFF.

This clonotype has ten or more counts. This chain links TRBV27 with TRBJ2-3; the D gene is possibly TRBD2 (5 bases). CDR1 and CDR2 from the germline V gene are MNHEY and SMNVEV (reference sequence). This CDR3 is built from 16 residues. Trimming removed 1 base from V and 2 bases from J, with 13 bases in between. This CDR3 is CASSLFEGPLTDTQYF. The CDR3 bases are TGTGCCAGCAGTTTATTCGAGGGCCCCCTCACAGATACGCAGTATTTT.

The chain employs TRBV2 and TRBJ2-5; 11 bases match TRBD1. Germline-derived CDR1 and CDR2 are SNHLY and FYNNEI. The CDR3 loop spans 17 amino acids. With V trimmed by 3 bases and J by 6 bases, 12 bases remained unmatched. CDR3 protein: CASSDRIPGQGGKTQYF. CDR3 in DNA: TGTGCCAGCAGTGATAGGATTCCGGGACAGGGGGGAAAGACCCAGTACTTC.

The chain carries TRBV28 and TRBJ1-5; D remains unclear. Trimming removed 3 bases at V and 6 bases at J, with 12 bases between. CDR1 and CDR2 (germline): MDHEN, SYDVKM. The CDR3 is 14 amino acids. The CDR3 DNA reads TGTGCCAGCAGTTTTTGGGGAGGGTCTCAGCCCCAGCATTTT. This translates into CASSFWGGSQPQHF.

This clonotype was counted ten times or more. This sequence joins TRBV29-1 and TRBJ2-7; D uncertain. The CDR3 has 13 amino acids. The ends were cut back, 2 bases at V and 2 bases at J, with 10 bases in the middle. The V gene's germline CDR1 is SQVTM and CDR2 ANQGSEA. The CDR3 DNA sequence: TGCAGCGTTGAATTGGTGGGGACCTACGAGCAGTACTTC. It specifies CSVELVGTYEQYF.

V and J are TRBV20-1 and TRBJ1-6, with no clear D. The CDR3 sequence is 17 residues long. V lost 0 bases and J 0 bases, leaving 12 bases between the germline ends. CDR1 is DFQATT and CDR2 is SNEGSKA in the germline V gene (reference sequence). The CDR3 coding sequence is TGCAGTGCTAGAGATTACAGCTCAAGCTCCTATAATTCACCCCTCCACTTT. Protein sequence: CSARDYSSSSYNSPLHF.

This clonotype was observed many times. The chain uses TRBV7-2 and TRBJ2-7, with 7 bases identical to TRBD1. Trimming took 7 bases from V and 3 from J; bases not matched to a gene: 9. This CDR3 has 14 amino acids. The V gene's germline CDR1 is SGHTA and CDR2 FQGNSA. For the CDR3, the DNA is TGTGCCAGCAACATCGGACAGGCTGTCTACGAGCAGTACTTC. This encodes CASNIGQAVYEQYF.

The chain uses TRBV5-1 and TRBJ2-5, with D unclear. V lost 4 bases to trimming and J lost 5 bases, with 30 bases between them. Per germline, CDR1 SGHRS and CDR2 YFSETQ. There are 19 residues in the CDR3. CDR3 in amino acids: CASSPLIGQDRPYGETQYF. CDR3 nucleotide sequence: TGCGCCAGCAGCCCCCTAATCGGGCAGGACCGACCGTATGGGGAGACCCAGTACTTC. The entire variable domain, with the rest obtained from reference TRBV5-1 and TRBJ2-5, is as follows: KAGVTQTPRYLIKTRGQQVTLSCSPISGHRSVSWYQQTPGQGLQFLFEYFSETQRNKGNFPGRFSGRQFSNSRSEMNVSTLELGDSALYLCASSPLIGQDRPYGETQYFGPGTRLLVL.

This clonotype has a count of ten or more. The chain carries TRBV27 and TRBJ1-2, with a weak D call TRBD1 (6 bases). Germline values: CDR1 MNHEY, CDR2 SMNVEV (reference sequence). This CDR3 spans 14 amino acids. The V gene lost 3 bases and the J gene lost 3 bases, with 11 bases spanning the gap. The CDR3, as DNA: TGTGCCAGCAGTTTTTCTGCAGGGGACTATGGCTACACCTTC. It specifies CASSFSAGDYGYTF.

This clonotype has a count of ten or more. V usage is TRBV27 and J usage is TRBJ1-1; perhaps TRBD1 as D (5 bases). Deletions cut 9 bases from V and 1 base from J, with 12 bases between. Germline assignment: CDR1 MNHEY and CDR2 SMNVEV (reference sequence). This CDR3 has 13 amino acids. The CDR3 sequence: CARTGPGNTEAFF. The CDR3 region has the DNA TGTGCCAGGACGGGGCCTGGGAACACTGAAGCTTTCTTT.

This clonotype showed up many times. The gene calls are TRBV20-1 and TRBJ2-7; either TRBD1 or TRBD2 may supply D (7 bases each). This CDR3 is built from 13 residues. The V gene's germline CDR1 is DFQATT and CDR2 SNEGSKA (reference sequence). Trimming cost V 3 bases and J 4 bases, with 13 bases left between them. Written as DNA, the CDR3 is TGCAGTGCTAGTGGCCAGGGGGGGTACGAGCAGTACTTC. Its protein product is CSASGQGGYEQYF.